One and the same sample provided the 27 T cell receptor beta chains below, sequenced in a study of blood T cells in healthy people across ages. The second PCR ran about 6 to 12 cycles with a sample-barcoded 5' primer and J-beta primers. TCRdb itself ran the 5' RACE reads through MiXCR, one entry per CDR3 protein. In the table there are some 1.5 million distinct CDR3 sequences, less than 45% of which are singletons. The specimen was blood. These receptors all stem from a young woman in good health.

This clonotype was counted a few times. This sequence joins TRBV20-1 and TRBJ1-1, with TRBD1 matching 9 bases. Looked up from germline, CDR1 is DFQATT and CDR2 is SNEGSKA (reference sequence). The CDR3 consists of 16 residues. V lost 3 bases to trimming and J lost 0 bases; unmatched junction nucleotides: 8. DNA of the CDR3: TGCAGTGCTAGGAGGGACAGGGTATTCGTGAACACTGAAGCTTTCTTT. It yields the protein CSARRDRVFVNTEAFF.

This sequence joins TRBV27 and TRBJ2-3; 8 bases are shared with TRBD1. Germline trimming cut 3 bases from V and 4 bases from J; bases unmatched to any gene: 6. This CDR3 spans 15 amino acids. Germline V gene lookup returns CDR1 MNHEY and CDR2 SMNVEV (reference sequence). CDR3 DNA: TGTGCCAGCAGTTTCGGCAGGGGGCGATCAGATACGCAGTATTTT. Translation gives CASSFGRGRSDTQYF.

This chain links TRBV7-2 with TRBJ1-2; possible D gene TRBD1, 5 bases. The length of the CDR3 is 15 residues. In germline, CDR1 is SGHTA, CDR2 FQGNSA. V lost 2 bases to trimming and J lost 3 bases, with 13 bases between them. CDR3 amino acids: CASSLFQGGDYGYTF. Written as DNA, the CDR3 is TGTGCCAGCAGCTTATTTCAGGGTGGTGACTATGGCTACACCTTC.

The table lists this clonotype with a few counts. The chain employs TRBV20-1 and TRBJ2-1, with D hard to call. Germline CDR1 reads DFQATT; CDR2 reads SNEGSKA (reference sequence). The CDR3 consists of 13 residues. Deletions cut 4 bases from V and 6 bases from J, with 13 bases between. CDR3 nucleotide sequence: TGCAGTGCTATGAGACGAGTGGGCAATGAGCAGTTCTTC. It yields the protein CSAMRRVGNEQFF.

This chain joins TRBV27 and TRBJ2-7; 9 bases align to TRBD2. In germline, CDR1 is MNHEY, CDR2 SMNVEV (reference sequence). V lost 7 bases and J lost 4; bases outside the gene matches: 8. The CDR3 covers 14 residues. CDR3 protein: CASTLAGRLYEQYF. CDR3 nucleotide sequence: TGTGCCAGCACCCTAGCGGGGAGACTTTACGAGCAGTACTTC.

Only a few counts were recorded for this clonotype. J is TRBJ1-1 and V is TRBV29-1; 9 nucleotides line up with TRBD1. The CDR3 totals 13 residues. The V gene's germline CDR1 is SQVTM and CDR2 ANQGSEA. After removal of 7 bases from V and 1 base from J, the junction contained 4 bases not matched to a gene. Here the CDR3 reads CSGVDRGNTEAFF. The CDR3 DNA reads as TGCAGCGGAGTGGACAGGGGGAACACTGAAGCTTTCTTT. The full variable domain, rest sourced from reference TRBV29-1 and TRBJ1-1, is SAVISQKPSRDICQRGTSLTIQCQVDSQVTMMFWYRQQPGQSLTLIATANQGSEATYESGFVIDKFPISRPNLTFSTLTVSNMSPEDSSIYLCSGVDRGNTEAFFGQGTRLTVV.

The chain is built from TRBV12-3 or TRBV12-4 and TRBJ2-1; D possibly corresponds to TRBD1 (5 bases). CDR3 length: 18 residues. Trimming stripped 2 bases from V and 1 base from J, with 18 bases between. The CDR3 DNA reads TGTGCCAGCAGTTTAAATCGTAGGGGCGTAGCTTCCTACAATGAGCAGTTCTTC. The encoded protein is CASSLNRRGVASYNEQFF.

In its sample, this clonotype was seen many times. CDR3 bases: TGCAGTGCTATAGCCTCCCCACGGGGACTAGCGGGAGCTCAGCGCGAGCAGTACTTC. Translated, it gives CSAIASPRGLAGAQREQYF. V gene TRBV20-1 combines with J gene TRBJ2-7; TRBD2 agrees at 14 bases. V dropped 4 bases and J dropped 6; count of bases not matched to a gene: 20. This CDR3 spans 19 amino acids. Per the germline V gene, CDR1 is DFQATT and CDR2 is SNEGSKA (reference sequence).

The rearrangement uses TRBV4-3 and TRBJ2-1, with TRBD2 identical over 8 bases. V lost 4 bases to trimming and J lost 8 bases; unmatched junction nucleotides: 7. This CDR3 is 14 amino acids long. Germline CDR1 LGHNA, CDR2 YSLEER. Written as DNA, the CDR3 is TGCGCCAGCAGCCCCCCCGGGGGGGCATATGAGCAGTTCTTC. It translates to CASSPPGGAYEQFF.

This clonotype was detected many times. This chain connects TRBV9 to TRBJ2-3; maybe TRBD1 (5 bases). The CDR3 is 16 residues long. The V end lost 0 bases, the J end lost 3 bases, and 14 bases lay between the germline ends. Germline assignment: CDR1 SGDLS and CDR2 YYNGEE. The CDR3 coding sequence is TGTGCCAGCAGCGTAGAGGAAGGGGCGAGGACAGATACGCAGTATTTT. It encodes CASSVEEGARTDTQYF.

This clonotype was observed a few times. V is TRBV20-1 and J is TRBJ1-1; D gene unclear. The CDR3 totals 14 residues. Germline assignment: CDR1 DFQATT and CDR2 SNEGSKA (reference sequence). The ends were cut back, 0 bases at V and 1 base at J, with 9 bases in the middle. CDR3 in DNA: TGCAGTGCTAGAGAGGCGCTAGGGAACACTGAAGCTTTCTTT. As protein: CSAREALGNTEAFF.

CDR3 coding DNA: TGTGCCAGCAGTTACTTGACCGACAGTCCTAGCATCTACAATGAGCAGTTCTTC. Its translation is CASSYLTDSPSIYNEQFF. The chain carries TRBV6-2 or TRBV6-3 and TRBJ2-1; D may match TRBD1 or TRBD2 (5 bases each). V dropped 1 base and J dropped 3 bases, with 19 bases sitting between them. The CDR3 is 18 residues long. Germline lookup yields CDR1 MNHEY and CDR2 SVGEGT.

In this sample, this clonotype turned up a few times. In DNA form, the CDR3 reads TGTGCCAGCAGTCTCCGGGCGGGTCACACTGAAGCTTTCTTT. Translation: CASSLRAGHTEAFF. The chain recombines TRBV12-3 or TRBV12-4 with TRBJ1-1; D unclear. The CDR3 runs 14 residues. The ends were cut back, 5 bases at V and 3 bases at J, with 13 bases in the middle.

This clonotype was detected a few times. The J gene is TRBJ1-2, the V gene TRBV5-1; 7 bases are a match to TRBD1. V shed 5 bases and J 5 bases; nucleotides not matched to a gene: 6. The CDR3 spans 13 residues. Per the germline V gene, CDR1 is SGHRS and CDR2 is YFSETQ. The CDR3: CASSRTGEYGYTF. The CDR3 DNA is TGCGCCAGCAGTAGGACAGGAGAATATGGCTACACCTTC.

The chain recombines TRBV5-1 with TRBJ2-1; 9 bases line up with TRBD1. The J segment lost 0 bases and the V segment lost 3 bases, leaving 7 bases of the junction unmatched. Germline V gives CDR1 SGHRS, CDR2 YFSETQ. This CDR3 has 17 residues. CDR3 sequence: CASSSGQGKASYNEQFF. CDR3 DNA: TGCGCCAGCAGCTCCGGACAGGGGAAAGCCTCCTACAATGAGCAGTTCTTC.

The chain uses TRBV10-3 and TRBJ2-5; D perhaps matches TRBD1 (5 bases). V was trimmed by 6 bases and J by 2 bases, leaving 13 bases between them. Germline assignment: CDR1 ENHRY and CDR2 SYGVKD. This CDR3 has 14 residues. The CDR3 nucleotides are TGTGCCATCAGACCAACAGGTTTGCAAGAGACCCAGTACTTC. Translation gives CAIRPTGLQETQYF.

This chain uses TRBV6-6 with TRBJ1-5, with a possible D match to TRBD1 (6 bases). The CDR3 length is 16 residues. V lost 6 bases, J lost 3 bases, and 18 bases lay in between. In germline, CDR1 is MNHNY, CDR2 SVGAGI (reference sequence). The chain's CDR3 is CASRPAQQGINQPQHF. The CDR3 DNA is TGTGCCAGCAGACCCGCCCAACAGGGAATCAATCAGCCCCAGCATTTT.

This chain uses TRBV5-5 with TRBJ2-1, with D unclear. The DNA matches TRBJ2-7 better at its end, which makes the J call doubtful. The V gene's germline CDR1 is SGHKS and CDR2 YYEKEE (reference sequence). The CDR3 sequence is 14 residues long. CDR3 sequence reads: CASSLYYGYNEQYF. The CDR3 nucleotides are TGTGCCAGCAGCTTGTATTACGGGTACAATGAGCAGTACTTC.

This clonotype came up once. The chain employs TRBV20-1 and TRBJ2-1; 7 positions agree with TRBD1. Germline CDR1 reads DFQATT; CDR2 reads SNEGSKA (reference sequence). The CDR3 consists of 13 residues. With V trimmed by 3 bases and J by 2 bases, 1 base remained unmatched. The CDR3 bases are TGCAGTGCTAGTGGACAGGCCTACAATGAGCAGTTCTTC. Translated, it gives CSASGQAYNEQFF.

The CDR3 spells CASATGSNQPQHF. The DNA of the CDR3 is TGCGCCAGCGCCACAGGAAGCAATCAGCCCCAGCATTTT. The J gene is TRBJ1-5, the V gene TRBV5-1; a possible D gene is TRBD1 (5 bases). Germline values: CDR1 SGHRS, CDR2 YFSETQ. The CDR3 extends over 13 amino acids. V was clipped by 7 bases and J by 1 base, with 9 bases between them.

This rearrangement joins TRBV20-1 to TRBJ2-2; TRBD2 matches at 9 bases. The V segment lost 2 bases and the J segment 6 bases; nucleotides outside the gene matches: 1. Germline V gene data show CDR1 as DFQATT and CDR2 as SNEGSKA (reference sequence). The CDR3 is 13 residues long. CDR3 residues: CSARLAGSGELFF. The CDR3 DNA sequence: TGCAGTGCTAGACTAGCGGGATCCGGGGAGCTGTTTTTT.

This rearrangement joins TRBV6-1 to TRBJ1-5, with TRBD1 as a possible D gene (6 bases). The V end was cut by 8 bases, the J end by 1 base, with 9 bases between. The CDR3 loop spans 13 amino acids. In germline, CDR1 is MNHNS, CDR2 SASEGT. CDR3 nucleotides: TGTGCCAGCTGGGGACACAGCAATCAGCCCCAGCATTTT. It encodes CASWGHSNQPQHF.

CDR3 loop: CASSFSIQETQYF. In DNA, the CDR3 is TGTGCCAGCAGTTTCTCGATCCAAGAGACCCAGTACTTC. The chain links TRBV12-3 or TRBV12-4 to TRBJ2-5; no clear D gene. The CDR3 runs 13 residues. Trimming cost V 3 bases and J 1 base, with 6 bases left between them.

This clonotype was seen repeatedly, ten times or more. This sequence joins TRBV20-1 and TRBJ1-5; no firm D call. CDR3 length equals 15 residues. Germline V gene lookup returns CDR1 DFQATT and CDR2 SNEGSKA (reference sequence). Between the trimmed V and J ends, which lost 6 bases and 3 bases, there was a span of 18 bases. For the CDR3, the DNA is TGCAGTGCCATCTCACTAGCGGGATTCAATCAGCCCCAGCATTTT. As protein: CSAISLAGFNQPQHF.

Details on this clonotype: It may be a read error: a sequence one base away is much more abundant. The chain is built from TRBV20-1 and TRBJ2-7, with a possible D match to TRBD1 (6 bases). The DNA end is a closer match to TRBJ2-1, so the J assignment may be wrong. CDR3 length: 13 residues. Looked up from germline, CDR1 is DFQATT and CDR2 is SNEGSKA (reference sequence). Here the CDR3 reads CSAPDRSSYEQFF. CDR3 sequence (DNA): TGCAGTGCCCCTGACAGGTCCTCCTACGAGCAGTTCTTC.

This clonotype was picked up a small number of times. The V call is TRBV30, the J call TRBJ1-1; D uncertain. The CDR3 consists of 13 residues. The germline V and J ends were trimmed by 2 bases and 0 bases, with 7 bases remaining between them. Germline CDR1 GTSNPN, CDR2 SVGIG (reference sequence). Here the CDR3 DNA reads TGTGCCTGGAGTTTGGGTATGAACACTGAAGCTTTCTTT. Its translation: CAWSLGMNTEAFF. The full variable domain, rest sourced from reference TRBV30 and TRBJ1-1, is SQTIHQWPATLVQPVGSPLSLECTVEGTSNPNLYWYRQAAGRGLQLLFYSVGIGQISSEVPQNLSASRPQDRQFILSSKKLLLSDSGFYLCAWSLGMNTEAFFGQGTRLTVV.

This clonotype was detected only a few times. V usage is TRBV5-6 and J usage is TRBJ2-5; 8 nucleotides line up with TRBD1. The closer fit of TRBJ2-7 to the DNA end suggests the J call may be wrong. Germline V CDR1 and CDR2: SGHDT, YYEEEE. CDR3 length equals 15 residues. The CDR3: CASSPGGQVTYEQYF. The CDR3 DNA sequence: TGTGCCAGCAGCCCTGGGGGACAGGTAACCTACGAGCAGTACTTC.